Listed here is a single T cell receptor beta chain. Other nucleotide sequences in the sample specify the same CDR3. As originally analysed: Estimation of nucleated cell counts was performed using reference gene primer amplification. Some clones are missing from TCRdb's copy, which holds only in-frame ones; the method was immunoSEQ multiplex PCR. That table is the source of V, J and clone size, and D and trimming were worked out from the DNA. This table holds about 72,000 clones, about nine tenths found once. These data belong to a study of blood T cell repertoires in COVID-19. Study-level information: Researchers got acute and convalescent COVID-19 samples from the United States, Italy and Spain. PBMCs, B-cell-depleted T cells, or T cells provided the cDNA or gDNA that made up the material.

The CDR3 extends over 14 amino acids. The V segment lost 3 bases and the J segment 5 bases; nucleotides outside the gene matches: 2. Germline V gene sequence: CDR1 SGDLS, CDR2 YYNGEE. The chain recombines TRBV9 with TRBJ1-4, with TRBD1 matching 9 bases. The origin of this receptor is a man aged 65-85 years with active or convalescent COVID-19. The specimen sequenced was peripheral blood. This CDR3 reads CASSAGTGNEKLFF. As DNA, the CDR3 is TGTGCCAGCAGCGCTGGGACAGGGAATGAAAAACTGTTTTTT.